This TCR beta chain came from a study of OX40 agonist ivuxolimab in advanced cancers. About the study as a whole: Ivuxolimab was a fully human IgG2 agonistic monoclonal antibody targeting the costimulatory receptor OX40 (CD134). A male proportion of roughly 80% and a mean age of 60 years, ranging from roughly 20 to 80, were recorded for the dose-escalation cohort. The point of sequencing TCRbeta in the periphery was to test whether ivuxolimab changed TCR sequence diversity and drove clonal T-cell expansion. Intravenous ivuxolimab was administered to patients every 2 weeks at six dose levels: 0.01, 0.1, 0.3, 1.5, 3 and 10 mg/kg. Among the approximately 50 dose-escalation patients, about 20 had hepatocellular carcinoma, approximately 15 melanoma, 9 renal cell carcinoma and 9 head and neck cancer. Prior anti-PD-1, anti-PD-L1 or anti-CTLA-4 therapy was permitted, and checkpoint inhibitors had been received by roughly 40% of dose-escalation patients. The paper covers the monotherapy dose-escalation part of the phase I ivuxolimab trial, which included N ≈ 50 patients. Partial responses were achieved by three dose-escalation patients, of whom one had hepatocellular carcinoma and two had cutaneous melanoma.

Patients with autoimmune disease history or receiving systemic immunosuppression were excluded from the trial. Peripheral blood for TCR sequencing was collected from all dose cohorts at baseline, on cycle 4 day 1, and on cycle 7 day 1. Samples were obtained from an open-label, multicenter, first-in-human phase I dose-escalation trial of ivuxolimab. Adults with locally advanced or metastatic melanoma, renal cell carcinoma, hepatocellular carcinoma or head and neck squamous cell carcinoma were enrolled in the trial. Before TCR sequencing, CD4+ T cells and CD8+ T cells from peripheral blood were sorted into separate populations. In regard to this clone: Its antigen has not been determined. No quality values exist for individual bases; no much larger clone is one base distant.

From V the trimming removes 3 bases and from J it removes 2 bases, while the gene matches leave 6 bases of the junction unaccounted for. According to the germline V gene, CDR1 reads SGDLS and CDR2 reads YYNGEE. There are 15 amino acids in the CDR3, from cysteine to phenylalanine inclusive. The only DNA kept is the CDR3, 45 bases in frame from the first base. Genomic DNA was extracted from sorted cells for sequencing of the TCRbeta CDR3 region. TCRbeta CDR3 regions were sequenced using the immunoSEQ Assay. As stored in TCRdb, this immuneACCESS dataset retains in-frame rearrangements with V and J assigned. A fraction of the clones does not appear; measured against another copy, unresolved V genes explain less than half of the discrepancy, and the remainder lacks a known reason. In this sample the table shows roughly 23,000 clones, around four fifths of which occur a single time. The ten largest make up approximately 15% of the sample.

Summary of the overall study and its limitations: After ivuxolimab, expanded clones were on average more numerous among CD8+ T cells than among CD4+ T cells. The antigen specificity of the peripheral T cells that underwent clonal expansion was not determined. Partial responders in the 0.1-3.0 mg/kg groups had among the lowest normalized peripheral clonal expansion, especially among CD8+ T cells. Low levels of normalized T-cell clonal expansion were also shown by some nonresponding patients. At doses from 0.1 to 3.0 mg/kg, clonal expansion was seen in both CD4+ and CD8+ blood T cells between baseline and week 6.

This TCR was sampled from an adult with an advanced solid tumor such as melanoma, head and neck, liver or kidney cancer. Recombination joined TRBV9 with TRBJ1-1; 8 middle bases align to TRBD1. Sequenced material: CD4+ or CD8+ T cells sorted from blood, taken in a trial of the OX40 agonist ivuxolimab. The CDR3 has the sequence CASSAPTGENTEAFF. Read as DNA, the sequence is TGTGCCAGCAGCGCCCCGACAGGGGAAAACACTGAAGCTTTCTTT.